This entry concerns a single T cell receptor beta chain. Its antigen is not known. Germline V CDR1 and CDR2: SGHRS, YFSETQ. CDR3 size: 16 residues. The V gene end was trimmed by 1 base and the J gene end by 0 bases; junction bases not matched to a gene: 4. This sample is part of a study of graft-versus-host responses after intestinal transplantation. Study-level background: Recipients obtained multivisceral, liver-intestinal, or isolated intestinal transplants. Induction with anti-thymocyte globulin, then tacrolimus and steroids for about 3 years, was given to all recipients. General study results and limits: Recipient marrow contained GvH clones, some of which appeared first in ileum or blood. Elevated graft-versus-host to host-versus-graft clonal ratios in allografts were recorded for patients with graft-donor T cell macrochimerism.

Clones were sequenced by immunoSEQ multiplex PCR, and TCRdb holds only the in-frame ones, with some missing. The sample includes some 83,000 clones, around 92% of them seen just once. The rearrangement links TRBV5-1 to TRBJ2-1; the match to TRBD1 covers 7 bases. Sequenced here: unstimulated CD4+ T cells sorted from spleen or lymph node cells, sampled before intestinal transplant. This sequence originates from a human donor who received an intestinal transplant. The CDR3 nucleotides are TGCGCCAGCAGCTTGTCGGGACAGCGCTCCTACAATGAGCAGTTCTTC. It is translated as CASSLSGQRSYNEQFF. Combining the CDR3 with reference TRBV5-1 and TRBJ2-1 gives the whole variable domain KAGVTQTPRYLIKTRGQQVTLSCSPISGHRSVSWYQQTPGQGLQFLFEYFSETQRNKGNFPGRFSGRQFSNSRSEMNVSTLELGDSALYLCASSLSGQRSYNEQFFGPGTRLTVL.